This T cell receptor beta chain was captured in a study of CD8+ T cells in alopecia areata. Overall study: Treated patients were dosed with oral tofacitinib, taking 5 to 10 mg twice daily. The tofacitinib course ran for 6 to 18 months and was followed by 6 months off drug.

Study-wide findings and caveats: Resident alphabeta T cells of normal skin are also sequenced in scalp samples. Higher clonality and more expanded CD8+ clones appeared in lesional than normal scalp.

This clone is medium-sized (0.01 to 0.1%) by share. What it binds is unknown. Compared with germline, one end of the junction differs, possibly owing to a read error. Germline V gives CDR1 SGHAT, CDR2 FQNNGV. The CDR3 is 8 amino acids. Extraction and reverse transcription of RNA yielded cDNA as the sequencing template. Generated by immunoSEQ multiplex PCR, the TCRdb table keeps only in-frame clones and is missing some. The data contain 10,000 to 15,000 clones, roughly 50% of them singletons. Alopecia areata patients provided lesional scalp punch biopsies and peripheral blood, both collected for the study.

The sequencing input was skin. The chain joins TRBV11-2 to TRBJ2-3; weak D call: TRBD2 (5 bases). This sequence was found in a human donor with alopecia areata. DNA for the CDR3: TGTGCCAGCAGCACGAGGGATTTT. Encoded protein: CASSTRDF.